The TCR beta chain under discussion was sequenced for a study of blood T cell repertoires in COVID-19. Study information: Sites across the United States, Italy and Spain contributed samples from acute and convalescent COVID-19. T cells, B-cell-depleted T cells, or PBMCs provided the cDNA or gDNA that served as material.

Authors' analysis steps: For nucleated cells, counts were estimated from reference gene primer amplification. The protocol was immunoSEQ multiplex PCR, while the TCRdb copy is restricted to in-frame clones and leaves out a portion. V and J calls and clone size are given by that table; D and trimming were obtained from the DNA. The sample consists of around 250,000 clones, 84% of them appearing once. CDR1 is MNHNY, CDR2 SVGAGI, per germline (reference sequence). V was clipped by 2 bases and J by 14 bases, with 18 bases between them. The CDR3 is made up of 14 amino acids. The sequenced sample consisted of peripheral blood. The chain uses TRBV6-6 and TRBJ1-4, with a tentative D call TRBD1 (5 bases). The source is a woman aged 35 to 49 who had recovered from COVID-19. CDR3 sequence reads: CASSYRIGAQSLFF. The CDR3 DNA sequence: TGTGCCAGCAGTTACCGGATAGGGGCCCAAAGTCTGTTTTTT.